Given below is one TCR beta chain in context. The data were obtained in a study of blood T cell repertoires in COVID-19. Only in-frame clones appear in the TCRdb table, and some are missing; sequencing was by immunoSEQ multiplex PCR. This sample yields about 14,000 clones, of which approximately 72% are seen a single time; approximately 40% belongs to the top ten. V shed 8 bases and J shed 3 bases, with 17 bases lying between them. Per germline, CDR1 SNHLY and CDR2 FYNNEI. The CDR3 loop spans 14 amino acids. The sequenced sample was peripheral blood. This clonotype originated in a woman older than 75 with acute or convalescent COVID-19. The chain combines TRBV2 with TRBJ2-7; D is possibly TRBD1 (6 bases). CDR3 sequence (DNA): TGTGCCAGCCTTCGGGACACCTTATACTACGAGCAGTACTTC. Translated: CASLRDTLYYEQYF.